The clone carrying this T cell receptor (beta chain) occurred many times. As yet, its antigen is unknown. The V and J ends lost 7 bases and 2 bases, in that order; junction bases with no gene match: 12. Germline V gene lookup returns CDR1 SQVTM and CDR2 ANQGSEA. CDR3 length: 17 residues. The sample is drawn from a study of identical twins. TCRdb itself ran the 5' RACE reads through MiXCR, one entry per CDR3 protein. The sample shows around 490,000 distinct CDR3 sequences, approximately 16% of them seen only once. Study-wide results and limits: Conclusions were drawn cross-sectionally by statistical analysis, without following the same donors.

This sample was also put to use in a study of yellow fever vaccine responses in identical twins.

The TCR comes from a woman in her late teens or twenties in good health. The genes are TRBV29-1 and TRBJ2-4; TRBD2 matches 12 bases. The sample consisted of CD4+ T cells sorted from blood. The chain's CDR3 is CSALGTSGSSSKNIQYF. As DNA, the CDR3 is TGCAGCGCCCTCGGGACTAGCGGGTCCAGTTCCAAAAACATTCAGTACTTC. The full variable domain, rest sourced from reference TRBV29-1 and TRBJ2-4, is SAVISQKPSRDICQRGTSLTIQCQVDSQVTMMFWYRQQPGQSLTLIATANQGSEATYESGFVIDKFPISRPNLTFSTLTVSNMSPEDSSIYLCSALGTSGSSSKNIQYFGAGTRLSVL.